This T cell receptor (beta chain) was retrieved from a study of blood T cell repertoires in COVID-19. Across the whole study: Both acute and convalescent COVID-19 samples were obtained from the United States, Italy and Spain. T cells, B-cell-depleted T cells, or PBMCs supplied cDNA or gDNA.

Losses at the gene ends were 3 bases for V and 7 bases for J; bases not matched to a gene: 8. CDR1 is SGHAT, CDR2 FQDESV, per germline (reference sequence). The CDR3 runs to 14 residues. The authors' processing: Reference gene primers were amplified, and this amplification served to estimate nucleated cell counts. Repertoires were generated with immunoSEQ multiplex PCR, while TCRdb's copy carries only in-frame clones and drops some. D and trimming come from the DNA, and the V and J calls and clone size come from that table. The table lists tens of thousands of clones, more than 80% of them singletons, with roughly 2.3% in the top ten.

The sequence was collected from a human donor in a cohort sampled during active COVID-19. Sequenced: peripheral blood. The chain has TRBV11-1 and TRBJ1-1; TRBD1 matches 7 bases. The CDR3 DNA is TGTGCCAGCAGCTTGGACAGGCCGATTGGTGAAGCTTTCTTT. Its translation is CASSLDRPIGEAFF.